These T cell receptor beta chains were read from a single sample in a study of beta chain features in type 1 diabetes. Clones were read by immunoSEQ multiplex PCR, and TCRdb kept only the in-frame ones, dropping some. Among 810,000 or so clones, roughly 17% were seen once, and the ten largest hold 0.02% to 0.025%. The specimen was naive CD4+ T cells from blood. These receptors originate from a woman younger than 30 in good health. The CDR3 runs from the conserved cysteine through the conserved F or W.

v_call	j_call	cdr3_aa
TRBV7-2	TRBJ2-4	CASSFWTGTGNIQYF
TRBV6-5	TRBJ2-1	CASSYLLAATYNEQFF
TRBV20-1	TRBJ2-2	CSAPKTGELFF
TRBV27	TRBJ1-2	CASSFGRQYGYTF
TRBV4-3	TRBJ2-7	CASSQDAVREVPYEQYF
TRBV2	TRBJ2-5	CASTGDQETQYF
TRBV5-1	TRBJ2-7	CASGGQGVNEQYF
TRBV13	TRBJ2-3	CASSFSGRLTDTQYF
TRBV7-2	TRBJ2-7	CASSQYGYEQYF
TRBV7-9	TRBJ2-1	CASTVNNEQFF
TRBV9	TRBJ2-3	CASSVSSGYTDTQYF
TRBV7-2	TRBJ1-4	CASSLDSGGIEKLFF
TRBV28	TRBJ2-3	CASSLQASGSINTQYF
TRBV20-1	TRBJ2-7	CSARLTLVQYF
TRBV19	TRBJ2-1	CASSGLGTSKFF
TRBV29-1	TRBJ1-2	CSVKQGDDYGYTF
TRBV7-2	TRBJ2-2	CASSLGGANTGELFF
TRBV7-2	TRBJ2-7	CASSLGGSGYEQYF
TRBV7-8	TRBJ1-2	CASSLDQAQGPYGYTF
TRBV5-6	TRBJ2-1	CASSFLAGDYNEQFF
TRBV9	TRBJ2-7	CASSGGRGFAYEQYF
TRBV5-4	TRBJ2-2	CASSLSPDRTGELFF
TRBV19	TRBJ2-5	CASSGITGGVETQYF
TRBV28	TRBJ1-5	CASLVPANNQPQHF
TRBV9	TRBJ2-1	CASSVVGGSRNNEQFF
TRBV5-1	TRBJ1-1	CASSLLGMMNTEAFF
TRBV27	TRBJ2-5	CASSRKTSGAGETQYF
TRBV10-3	TRBJ2-3	CAISGTSGRDTQYF
TRBV15	TRBJ1-5	CATSRPKAGPGQPQHF
TRBV28	TRBJ2-3	CASSRKVGLRTDTQYF